Listed below are T cell receptor beta chains from one sample, sequenced in a study of CD8 T cells in Susac syndrome. Using its own MiXCR run on the immunoSEQ multiplex PCR reads, TCRdb lists one record per CDR3 protein. This table holds approximately 300,000 distinct CDR3 sequences, approximately 85% found once. The material sequenced was CD8+ T cells from PBMCs. Receptors were obtained from a human donor with multiple sclerosis. The CDR3 runs from the conserved cysteine through the conserved F or W. A D gene is named only where the DNA matches it firmly. The listing skips clone size in some rows; elsewhere it reads once, few, many or a size class.

CDR3aa	CDR3nt	v_gene	d_gene	j_gene	abundance
CASSFGSGGSYNEQFF	TGTGCCAGCAGTTTTGGGAGCGGGGGCTCCTACAATGAGCAGTTCTTC	TRBV28	TRBD2	TRBJ2-1	-
CASSGRGRYTEAFF	TGTGCCAGCAGCGGCAGGGGCAGGTACACTGAAGCTTTCTTT	TRBV7-9	-	TRBJ1-1	-
CSVVGTGARGLAGQAYQYF	TGCAGCGTGGTTGGGACAGGGGCTAGGGGACTAGCGGGACAAGCGTACCAGTACTTC	TRBV29-1	TRBD2	TRBJ2-5	few
CASSARTSGAYTGELFF	TGTGCCAGCAGCGCCCGGACTAGCGGAGCCTACACCGGGGAGCTGTTTTTT	TRBV9	TRBD2	TRBJ2-2	-
CASKYGRTNYGYTF	TGTGCCAGTAAATACGGCCGCACTAACTATGGCTACACCTTC	TRBV19	-	TRBJ1-2	once
CASSVDSVSREKLFF	TGTGCCAGCAGCGTAGATTCGGTCTCTCGTGAAAAACTGTTTTTT	TRBV9	-	TRBJ1-4	-
CASSQGADFSGFSYEQYF	TGTGCCAGCAGCCAAGGCGCTGATTTTAGCGGTTTTTCCTACGAGCAGTACTTC	TRBV3-1	-	TRBJ2-7	once
CASSDVAEGEETQYF	TGCGCCAGCAGTGATGTAGCGGAGGGGGAGGAGACCCAGTACTTC	TRBV10-2	-	TRBJ2-5	-
CASSFRQGGADTQYF	TGTGCCAGCAGCTTCAGACAGGGGGGCGCAGATACGCAGTATTTT	TRBV11-2	TRBD1	TRBJ2-3	-
CASSVDGNTGELFF	TGTGCCAGTAGTGTTGACGGGAACACCGGGGAGCTGTTTTTT	TRBV19	-	TRBJ2-2	-
CAISEEGQGLKNTEAFF	TGTGCCATCAGTGAGGAGGGACAGGGGCTTAAGAACACTGAAGCTTTCTTT	TRBV10-3	TRBD1	TRBJ1-1	-
CASSQEPLGAYNEQFF	TGTGCCAGCAGCCAAGAGCCCTTAGGGGCTTACAATGAGCAGTTCTTC	TRBV3-1	-	TRBJ2-1	-
CASSQRDRGSEKLFF	TGTGCCAGCAGCCAAAGGGACAGGGGGTCTGAAAAACTGTTTTTT	TRBV4-2	TRBD1	TRBJ1-4	-
CASSYSAAKNTEAFF	TGTGCCAGCAGTTACTCCGCAGCCAAGAACACTGAAGCTTTCTTT	TRBV6-2/TRBV6-3	-	TRBJ1-1	-
CACGTGELFF	TGTGCCTGTGGAACCGGGGAGCTGTTTTTT	TRBV25-1	-	TRBJ2-2	-
CATSGRIEETQYF	TGTGCCACCAGTGGAAGGATTGAAGAGACCCAGTACTTC	TRBV24-1	-	TRBJ2-5	-
CASSPYEGQGSPTYEQYF	TGTGCCAGCAGCCCGTACGAGGGTCAGGGGAGTCCTACCTACGAGCAGTACTTC	TRBV11-1	-	TRBJ2-7	-
CASSLGDGGGWTEAFF	TGTGCCAGCAGTTTAGGGGACGGTGGGGGCTGGACTGAAGCTTTCTTT	TRBV27	-	TRBJ1-1	-
CASSLETAYGYTF	TGTGCCAGCAGCTTGGAGACAGCCTATGGCTACACCTTC	TRBV5-4	-	TRBJ1-2	-
CASRDVSSGNTIYF	TGTGCCAGCAGAGACGTGAGCTCTGGAAACACCATATATTTT	TRBV6-5	-	TRBJ1-3	few
CASSFTQTGGLHGYTF	TGTGCCAGCAGTTTCACCCAGACAGGGGGCTTACATGGCTACACCTTC	TRBV27	TRBD1	TRBJ1-2	-
CASSRRLAGGQTQYF	TGTGCCAGCTCAAGAAGACTAGCGGGAGGACAGACCCAGTACTTC	TRBV18	TRBD2	TRBJ2-5	-
CASSGGQGGFRSYEQYF	TGTGCCAGCAGTGGGGGTCAGGGAGGTTTTCGTTCCTACGAGCAGTACTTC	TRBV2	-	TRBJ2-7	-
CASSHIGTGPAEAFF	TGCGCCAGCAGCCATATTGGGACAGGGCCGGCTGAAGCTTTCTTT	TRBV4-3	TRBD1	TRBJ1-1	-
CASSLPPETQYF	TGTGCCAGCAGCTTACCCCCAGAGACCCAGTACTTC	TRBV5-6	-	TRBJ2-5	-
CASSLALGGQGNTEAFF	TGTGCCAGCAGCTTAGCGCTAGGAGGGCAGGGGAACACTGAAGCTTTCTTT	TRBV7-9	-	TRBJ1-1	-